This is a list of T cell receptor beta chains from one sample in a study of cytomegalovirus exposure and HLA in healthy donors. Assay used: immunoSEQ multiplex PCR; TCRdb lists only in-frame clones, some missing. The sample includes some 170,000 clones, roughly 86% seen only once; the top ten take roughly 3%. Source material: PBMCs. These receptors were collected from a man younger than 35 in good health and CMV-seropositive. CDR3s include the opening cysteine and the closing phenylalanine or tryptophan. D genes are given only for firm matches. The size entry is marked missing in some rows and otherwise reads once, few, many or a size class.

d_call	clone_size	v_call	j_call	cdr3_aa	cdr3_nt
TRBD1	NA	TRBV7-9	TRBJ1-1	CASNTGAFTEAFF	TGTGCCAGTAACACAGGGGCGTTCACTGAAGCTTTCTTT
NA	NA	TRBV28	TRBJ1-5	CASSSIQSNQPQHF	TGTGCCAGCAGCTCAATCCAGAGCAATCAGCCCCAGCATTTT
TRBD1	NA	TRBV5-6	TRBJ2-5	CASSRQGVETQYF	TGTGCCAGCAGCAGGCAGGGGGTAGAGACCCAGTACTTC
TRBD1	NA	TRBV9	TRBJ1-2	CASSQEAGGDYGYTF	TGTGCCAGCAGCCAAGAGGCAGGGGGAGACTATGGCTACACCTTC
TRBD2	NA	TRBV10-2	TRBJ2-3	CASLAGGGTDTQYF	TGCGCCAGCCTAGCGGGGGGCGGCACAGATACGCAGTATTTT
NA	few	TRBV7-2	TRBJ1-6	CASSREGDYNSPLHF	TGTGCCAGCAGCCGAGAGGGAGATTATAATTCACCCCTCCACTTT
TRBD2	once	TRBV9	TRBJ2-1	CASTPPRGLDNEQFF	TGTGCCAGCACTCCCCCTCGTGGACTAGACAATGAGCAGTTCTTC
TRBD1	NA	TRBV7-2	TRBJ2-7	CASSFGTGSSYEQYF	TGTGCCAGCAGCTTCGGGACAGGTAGCTCCTACGAGCAGTACTTC
TRBD1	NA	TRBV13	TRBJ1-1	CASSYRGTEAFF	TGTGCCAGCAGTTACAGGGGAACTGAAGCTTTCTTT
NA	NA	TRBV19	TRBJ2-4	CASSTRGLGNIQYF	TGTGCCAGTAGTACTCGGGGGTTAGGAAACATTCAGTACTTC
NA	NA	TRBV27	TRBJ2-7	CASSLPGYEQYF	TGTGCCAGCAGTTTACCAGGATACGAGCAGTACTTC
NA	NA	TRBV19	TRBJ1-5	CASSLGAQGPQHF	TGTGCCAGTAGTTTGGGGGCTCAAGGGCCCCAGCATTTT
TRBD1	NA	TRBV7-2	TRBJ2-2	CASSLTGTGWRWTGELFF	TGTGCCAGCAGCTTAACTGGGACAGGGTGGAGGTGGACCGGGGAGCTGTTTTTT
TRBD1	NA	TRBV14	TRBJ1-1	CASSVRQGVPEAFF	TGTGCCAGCAGCGTACGACAGGGTGTACCTGAAGCTTTCTTT
TRBD2	NA	TRBV29-1	TRBJ2-3	CSVEEPRGLAVASINF	TGCAGCGTTGAGGAGCCACGGGGACTAGCCGTCGCCAGTATAAATTTT
NA	NA	TRBV5-1	TRBJ1-2	CASSLSPDYGYTF	TGCGCCAGCAGCTTGTCCCCAGACTATGGCTACACCTTC
NA	NA	TRBV28	TRBJ2-7	CASTLGRSYEQYF	TGTGCCAGCACCCTGGGGAGGTCCTACGAGCAGTACTTC
NA	NA	TRBV11-1	TRBJ2-5	CASSLSVGAEKETQYF	TGTGCCAGCAGCTTATCGGTGGGGGCGGAAAAAGAGACCCAGTACTTC
TRBD2	NA	TRBV19	TRBJ2-3	CASTGTSATDTQYF	TGTGCCAGCACCGGGACTAGCGCCACAGATACGCAGTATTTT
TRBD1	NA	TRBV9	TRBJ1-2	CASSGGTGKLGYTF	TGTGCCAGCAGCGGGGGGACAGGGAAATTGGGCTACACCTTC
TRBD1	few	TRBV13	TRBJ2-1	CASSTMEGGPYNEQFF	TGTGCCAGCAGCACTATGGAAGGGGGCCCCTACAATGAGCAGTTCTTC
TRBD2	NA	TRBV4-3	TRBJ2-3	CASSQDTSGVGGDTQYF	TGCGCCAGCAGCCAAGATACTAGCGGGGTTGGCGGGGATACGCAGTATTTT
NA	NA	TRBV7-9	TRBJ1-1	CASSFVDSMNTEAFF	TGTGCCAGCAGCTTCGTGGACAGCATGAACACTGAAGCTTTCTTT
TRBD1	NA	TRBV5-1	TRBJ1-1	CASSSGQRGVEAFF	TGCGCCAGCAGCTCGGGACAGAGGGGGGTAGAAGCTTTCTTT
NA	NA	TRBV6-4	TRBJ1-2	CASSKEGDGYTF	TGTGCCAGCAGTAAAGAGGGGGATGGCTACACCTTC
TRBD1	NA	TRBV28	TRBJ2-7	CASSSGTGGRDEQYF	TGTGCCAGCAGTTCCGGGACAGGGGGCCGAGACGAGCAGTACTTC
TRBD2	NA	TRBV6-4	TRBJ2-3	CASSDSAGGADTQYF	TGTGCCAGCAGTGACTCCGCGGGAGGGGCAGATACGCAGTATTTT
TRBD1	NA	TRBV6-5	TRBJ1-1	CASSGTVNTEAFF	TGTGCCAGCAGTGGGACAGTGAACACTGAAGCTTTCTTT
TRBD2	once	TRBV5-1	TRBJ2-2	CASSPGIAGNTGELFF	TGCGCCAGCAGCCCCGGGATAGCGGGGAACACCGGGGAGCTGTTTTTT
TRBD1	NA	TRBV27	TRBJ2-1	CASSLFTGGNEQFF	TGTGCCAGCAGTTTATTTACAGGGGGGAATGAGCAGTTCTTC
NA	NA	TRBV28	TRBJ2-5	CASSTGIKTQYF	TGTGCCAGCAGTACAGGGATAAAGACCCAGTACTTC